The present entry profiles one TCR beta chain with its context. The data originate from a study of technical replicates of blood from several donors. Sequencing was performed with immunoSEQ multiplex PCR; in TCRdb, only in-frame clones are kept and a portion is missing. In the table there are over 50,000 clones, roughly 86% of which are singletons. Germline-derived CDR1 and CDR2 are MNHNY and SVGAGI (reference sequence). The CDR3 covers 12 residues. V was shortened by 5 bases and J by 6 bases, with 8 bases between the two germline ends. This TCR was sampled from a human donor in good health. Some clones in this sample may be carry-over from other donors' samples. Sequenced input: PBMCs. The rearrangement links TRBV6-6 to TRBJ1-5, with D hard to call. The CDR3 DNA sequence: TGTGCCAGCAGTACTCCACCTCAGCCCCAGCATTTT. It encodes CASSTPPQPQHF.